The clone carrying this T cell receptor beta chain was seen just once. Its antigen is currently unknown. This record comes from a study of radiotherapy plus CTLA-4 blockade in lung cancer. Study-level information: The study recorded objective responses in around 18% of patients and disease control in 31%. Points from the study as a whole: According to reports, early shifts in blood T cell clones, alongside interferon-beta, forecast response most accurately. Tumor-derived TCR clones expanded in blood after radiotherapy plus ipilimumab.

TCRdb keeps only in-frame clones here, not all; method: immunoSEQ multiplex PCR. The repertoire includes roughly 59,000 clones, about 70% of them detected once, and approximately 8.3% sits in the top ten. The germline V and J ends were trimmed by 8 bases and 8 bases, with 18 bases remaining between them. Germline CDR1 MNHNY, CDR2 SVGAGI (reference sequence). This CDR3 spans 13 amino acids. Ipilimumab CTLA-4 blockade and focal radiation were given to patients with chemo-refractory metastatic non-small-cell lung cancer. This receptor was taken from a human donor with non-small cell lung cancer whose response to radiotherapy plus ipilimumab could not be evaluated. This sample comprised peripheral blood, obtained from a patient treated with radiotherapy plus ipilimumab. The V and J genes are TRBV6-6 and TRBJ1-2; no clear D. The CDR3 spells CASSSGRFGGYTF. CDR3 DNA: TGTGCCAGCTCTTCGGGGAGGTTTGGAGGCTACACCTTC.